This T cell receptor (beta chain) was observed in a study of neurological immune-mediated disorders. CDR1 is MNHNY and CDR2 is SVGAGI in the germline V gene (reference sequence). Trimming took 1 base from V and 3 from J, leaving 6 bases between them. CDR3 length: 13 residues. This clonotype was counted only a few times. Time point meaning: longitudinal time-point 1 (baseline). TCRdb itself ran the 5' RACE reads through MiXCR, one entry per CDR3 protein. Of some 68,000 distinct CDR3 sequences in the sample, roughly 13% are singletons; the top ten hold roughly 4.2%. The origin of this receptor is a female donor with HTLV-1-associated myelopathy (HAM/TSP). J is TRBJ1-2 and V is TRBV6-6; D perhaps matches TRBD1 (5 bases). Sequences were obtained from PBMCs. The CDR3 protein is CASSYLGDYGYTF. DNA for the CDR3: TGTGCCAGCAGTTACTTAGGGGACTATGGCTACACCTTC.